Described below is a single T cell receptor (beta chain) sequence and its context. These data belong to a study of blood T cell repertoires in COVID-19. Study details: Material from acute and convalescent COVID-19 was sourced from the United States, Italy and Spain. T cells, B-cell-depleted T cells, or PBMCs supplied cDNA or gDNA.

The germline V and J ends were trimmed by 3 bases and 8 bases, with 10 bases remaining between them. The CDR3 runs to 12 residues. Per germline, CDR1 LGHNA and CDR2 YNFKEQ. TCRdb's copy holds only in-frame clones and misses some; the assay was immunoSEQ multiplex PCR. Found here are 300,000 to 400,000 clones, 65% to 85% of them singletons; the top ten hold 2.5% to 3.5%. This receptor was identified in a man aged 25-40 years with active or convalescent COVID-19. Material for sequencing was peripheral blood. This rearrangement joins TRBV4-2 to TRBJ1-2, with D hard to call. The CDR3 sequence is CASSQGEGGYTF. The CDR3, as DNA: TGTGCCAGCAGCCAGGGAGAGGGAGGCTACACCTTC.